Below, 3 T cell receptor beta chains from the same sample are listed, as sequenced in a study of cytomegalovirus exposure and HLA in healthy donors. PCR involved 60 Vbeta and 13 Jbeta primers. Here immunoSEQ multiplex PCR was the method, and the copy in TCRdb shows in-frame clones only, minus some. Of around 170,000 clones in the sample, 71% were seen once. The material sequenced was PBMCs. All receptors come from a girl aged 5 to 17 in good health and CMV-seronegative.

The chain recombines TRBV29-1 with TRBJ1-5, with 7 bases aligning to TRBD1. J was trimmed by 4 bases and V by 5 bases; bases with no gene match: 5. The CDR3 spans 13 residues. Per germline, CDR1 SQVTM and CDR2 ANQGSEA. CDR3 DNA: TGCAGCGTTTCGGAGGGGGCGAATCAGCCCCAGCATTTT. Amino acid sequence: CSVSEGANQPQHF.

V and J are TRBV15 and TRBJ1-1; TRBD1 matches at 9 bases. The trim removed 3 bases at V and 6 bases at J, leaving 20 bases unmatched. This CDR3 is 19 amino acids long. Looked up from germline, CDR1 is LNHNV and CDR2 is YYDKDF (reference sequence). The CDR3 protein is CATSSRLWGQGPRGPEAFF. CDR3 coding DNA: TGTGCCACCAGCAGTAGACTTTGGGGACAGGGCCCGAGGGGGCCTGAAGCTTTCTTT.

The chain uses TRBV7-9 and TRBJ2-7; TRBD1 matches 7 bases. The germline CDR1 and CDR2 sequences are SEHNR and FQNEAQ (reference sequence). The CDR3 consists of 16 residues. V lost 0 bases to trimming and J lost 7 bases; unmatched junction nucleotides: 12. CDR3: CASSLAGQGVYLEQYF. CDR3 sequence (DNA): TGTGCCAGCAGCTTAGCGGGGCAGGGGGTTTATCTTGAGCAGTACTTC.